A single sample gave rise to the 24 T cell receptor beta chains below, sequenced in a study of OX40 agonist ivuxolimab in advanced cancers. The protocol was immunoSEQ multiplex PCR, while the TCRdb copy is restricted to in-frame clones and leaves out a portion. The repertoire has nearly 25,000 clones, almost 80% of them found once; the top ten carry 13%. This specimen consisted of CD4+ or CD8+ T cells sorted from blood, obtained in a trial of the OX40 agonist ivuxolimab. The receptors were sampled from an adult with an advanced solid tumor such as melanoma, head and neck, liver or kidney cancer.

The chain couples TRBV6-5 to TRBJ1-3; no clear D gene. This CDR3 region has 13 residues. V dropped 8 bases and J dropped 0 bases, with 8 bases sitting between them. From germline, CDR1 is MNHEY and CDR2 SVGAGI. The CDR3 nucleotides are TGTGCCAGCTTACAGAGCTCTGGAAACACCATATATTTT. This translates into CASLQSSGNTIYF.

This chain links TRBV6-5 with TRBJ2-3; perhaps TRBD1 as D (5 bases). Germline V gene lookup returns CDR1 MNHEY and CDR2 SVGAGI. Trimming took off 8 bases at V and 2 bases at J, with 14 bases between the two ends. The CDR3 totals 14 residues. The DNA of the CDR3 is TGTGCCAGCCACCGGACAAGGAACACAGATACGCAGTATTTT. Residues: CASHRTRNTDTQYF.

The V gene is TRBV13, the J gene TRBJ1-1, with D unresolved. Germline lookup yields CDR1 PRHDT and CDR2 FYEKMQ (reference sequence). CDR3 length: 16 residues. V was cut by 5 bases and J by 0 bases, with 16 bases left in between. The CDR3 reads CASSLNGGNLNTEAFF. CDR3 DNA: TGTGCCAGCAGCCTCAACGGCGGGAACCTGAACACTGAAGCTTTCTTT.

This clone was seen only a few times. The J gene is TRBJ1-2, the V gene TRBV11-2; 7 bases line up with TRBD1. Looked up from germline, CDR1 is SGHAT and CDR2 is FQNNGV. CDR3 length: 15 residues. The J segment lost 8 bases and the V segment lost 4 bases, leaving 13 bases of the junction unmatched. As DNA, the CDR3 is TGTGCCAGCAGCTCCCGGACAGGCGACCCTAAGGGCTACACCTTC. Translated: CASSSRTGDPKGYTF.

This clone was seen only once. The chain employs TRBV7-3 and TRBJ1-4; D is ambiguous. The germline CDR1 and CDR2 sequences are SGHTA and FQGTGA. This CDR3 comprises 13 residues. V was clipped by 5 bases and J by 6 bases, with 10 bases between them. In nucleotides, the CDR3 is TGTGCCAGCAGCGCCGAGCCCCATGAAAAACTGTTTTTT. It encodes CASSAEPHEKLFF.

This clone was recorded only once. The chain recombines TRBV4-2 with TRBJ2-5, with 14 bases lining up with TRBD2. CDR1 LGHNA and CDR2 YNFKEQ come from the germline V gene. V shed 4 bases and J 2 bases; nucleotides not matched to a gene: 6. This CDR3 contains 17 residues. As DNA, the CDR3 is TGTGCCAGCAGCCTGGGACTAGCGGGGGATACTCAAGAGACCCAGTACTTC. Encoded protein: CASSLGLAGDTQETQYF.

The CDR3 reads CASSEGQGHNNSPLHF. CDR3 nucleotide sequence: TGTGCCAGCAGTGAGGGGCAGGGTCATAATAATTCACCCCTCCACTTT. The gene calls are TRBV6-1 and TRBJ1-6, with a possible D match to TRBD1 (5 bases). Deletions cut 3 bases from V and 5 bases from J, with 14 bases between. Germline V CDR1 and CDR2: MNHNS, SASEGT. The CDR3 is 16 residues long.

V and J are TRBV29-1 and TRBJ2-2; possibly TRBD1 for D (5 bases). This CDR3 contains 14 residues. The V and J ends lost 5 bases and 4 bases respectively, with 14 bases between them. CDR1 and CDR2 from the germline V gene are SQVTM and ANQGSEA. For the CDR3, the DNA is TGCAGCGTTCAAGCTAGGACACTCACCGGGGAGCTGTTTTTT. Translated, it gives CSVQARTLTGELFF.

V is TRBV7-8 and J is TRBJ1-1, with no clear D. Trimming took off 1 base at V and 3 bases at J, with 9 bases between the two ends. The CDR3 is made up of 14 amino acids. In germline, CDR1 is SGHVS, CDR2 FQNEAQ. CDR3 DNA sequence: TGTGCCAGCAGCTTAGAAGACCGACACACTGAAGCTTTCTTT. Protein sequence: CASSLEDRHTEAFF.

The CDR3 region is CASSPGQGLETQYF. The CDR3 bases are TGCGCCAGCAGCCCGGGACAGGGCTTGGAGACCCAGTACTTC. The chain joins TRBV5-1 to TRBJ2-5; 9 bases line up with TRBD1. The V gene's germline CDR1 is SGHRS and CDR2 YFSETQ. This CDR3 has 14 residues. V shed 4 bases and J 5 bases; nucleotides not matched to a gene: 6. The full variable domain, with the rest looked up from reference TRBV5-1 and TRBJ2-5, is KAGVTQTPRYLIKTRGQQVTLSCSPISGHRSVSWYQQTPGQGLQFLFEYFSETQRNKGNFPGRFSGRQFSNSRSEMNVSTLELGDSALYLCASSPGQGLETQYFGPGTRLLVL.

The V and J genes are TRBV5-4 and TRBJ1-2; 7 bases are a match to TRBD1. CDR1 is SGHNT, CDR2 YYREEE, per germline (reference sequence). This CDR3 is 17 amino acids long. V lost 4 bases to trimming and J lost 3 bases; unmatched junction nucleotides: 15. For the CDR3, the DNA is TGTGCCAGCAGCCAACTCGGGGGTCAGGGGGATTACTATGGCTACACCTTC. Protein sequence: CASSQLGGQGDYYGYTF. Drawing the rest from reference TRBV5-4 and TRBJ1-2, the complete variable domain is ETGVTQSPTHLIKTRGQQVTLRCSSQSGHNTVSWYQQALGQGPQFIFQYYREEENGRGNFPPRFSGLQFPNYSSELNVNALELDDSALYLCASSQLGGQGDYYGYTFGSGTRLTVV.

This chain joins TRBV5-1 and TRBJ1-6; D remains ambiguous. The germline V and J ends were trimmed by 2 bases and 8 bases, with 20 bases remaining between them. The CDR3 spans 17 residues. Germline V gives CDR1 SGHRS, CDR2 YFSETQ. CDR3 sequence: CASSFQEIRTGYSPLHF. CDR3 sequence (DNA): TGCGCCAGCAGCTTCCAAGAGATAAGGACTGGATATTCACCCCTCCACTTT.

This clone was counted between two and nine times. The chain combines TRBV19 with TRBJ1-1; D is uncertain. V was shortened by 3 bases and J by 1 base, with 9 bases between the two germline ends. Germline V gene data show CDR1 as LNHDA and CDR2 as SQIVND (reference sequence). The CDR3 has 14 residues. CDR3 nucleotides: TGTGCCAGTAGTATGTATGGAGGGAACACTGAAGCTTTCTTT. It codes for CASSMYGGNTEAFF.

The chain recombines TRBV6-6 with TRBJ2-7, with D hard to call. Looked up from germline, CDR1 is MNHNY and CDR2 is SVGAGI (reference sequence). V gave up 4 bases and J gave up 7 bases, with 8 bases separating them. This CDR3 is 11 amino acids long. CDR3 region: CASSSYFEQYF. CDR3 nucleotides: TGTGCCAGCAGTTCCTACTTTGAGCAGTACTTC.

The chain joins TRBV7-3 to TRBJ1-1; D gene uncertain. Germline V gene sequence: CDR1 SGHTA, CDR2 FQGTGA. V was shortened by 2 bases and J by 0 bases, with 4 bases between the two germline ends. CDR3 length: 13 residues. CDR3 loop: CASSLYLNTEAFF. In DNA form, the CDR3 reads TGTGCCAGCAGCTTATATCTGAACACTGAAGCTTTCTTT.

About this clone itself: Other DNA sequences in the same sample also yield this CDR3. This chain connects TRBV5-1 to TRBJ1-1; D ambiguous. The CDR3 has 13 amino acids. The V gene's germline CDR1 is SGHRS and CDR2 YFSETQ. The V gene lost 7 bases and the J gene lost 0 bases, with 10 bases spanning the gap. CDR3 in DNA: TGCGCCAGCTCCTCCGCCATGAACACTGAAGCTTTCTTT. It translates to CASSSAMNTEAFF.

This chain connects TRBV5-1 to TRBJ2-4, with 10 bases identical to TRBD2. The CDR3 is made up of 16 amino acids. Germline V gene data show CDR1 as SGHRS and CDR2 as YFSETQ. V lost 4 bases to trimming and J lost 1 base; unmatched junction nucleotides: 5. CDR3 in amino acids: CASSAAGGPAKNIQYF. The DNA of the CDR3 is TGCGCCAGCAGCGCAGCGGGGGGGCCGGCCAAAAACATTCAGTACTTC.

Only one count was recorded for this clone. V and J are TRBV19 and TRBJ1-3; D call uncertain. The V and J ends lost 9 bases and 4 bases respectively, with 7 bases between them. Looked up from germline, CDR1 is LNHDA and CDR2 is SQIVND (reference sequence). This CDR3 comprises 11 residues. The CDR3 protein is CASLFGNTIYF. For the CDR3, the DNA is TGTGCCAGCCTTTTCGGAAACACCATATATTTT.

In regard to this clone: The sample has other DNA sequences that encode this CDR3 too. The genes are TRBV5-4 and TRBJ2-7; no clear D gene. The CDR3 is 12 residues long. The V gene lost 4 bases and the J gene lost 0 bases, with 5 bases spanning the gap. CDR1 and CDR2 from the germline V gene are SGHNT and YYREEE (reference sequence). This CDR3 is CASSLSSYEQYF. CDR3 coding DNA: TGTGCCAGCAGCCTTAGCTCCTACGAGCAGTACTTC.

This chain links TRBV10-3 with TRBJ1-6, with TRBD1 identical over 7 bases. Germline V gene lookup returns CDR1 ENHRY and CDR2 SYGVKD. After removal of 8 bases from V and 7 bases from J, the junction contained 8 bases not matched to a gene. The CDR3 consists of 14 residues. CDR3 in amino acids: CAIAYRGDNSPLHF. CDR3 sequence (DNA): TGTGCCATCGCCTACAGGGGCGACAATTCACCCCTCCACTTT.

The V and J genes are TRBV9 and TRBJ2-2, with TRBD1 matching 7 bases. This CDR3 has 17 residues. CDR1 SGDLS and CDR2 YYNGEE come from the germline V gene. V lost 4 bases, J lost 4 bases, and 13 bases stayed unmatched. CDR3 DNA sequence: TGTGCCAGCAGCATGCGTCCCGACAGGGACCTCACCGGGGAGCTGTTTTTT. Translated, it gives CASSMRPDRDLTGELFF.

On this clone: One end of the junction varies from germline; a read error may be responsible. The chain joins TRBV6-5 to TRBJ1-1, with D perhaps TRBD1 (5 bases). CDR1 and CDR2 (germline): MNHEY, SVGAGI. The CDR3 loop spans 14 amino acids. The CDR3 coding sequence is TGTGCCAGCAGTTATCAGGGCTTTGGCCCCCTGCGGATCTTT. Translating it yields CASSYQGFGPLRIF.

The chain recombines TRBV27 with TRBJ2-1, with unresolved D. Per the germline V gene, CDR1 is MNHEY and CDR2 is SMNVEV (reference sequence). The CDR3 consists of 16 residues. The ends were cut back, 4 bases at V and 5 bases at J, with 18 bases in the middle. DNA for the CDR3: TGTGCCAGCAGTTCCGACCAGACACTGACGGACAATGAGCAGTTCTTC. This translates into CASSSDQTLTDNEQFF.

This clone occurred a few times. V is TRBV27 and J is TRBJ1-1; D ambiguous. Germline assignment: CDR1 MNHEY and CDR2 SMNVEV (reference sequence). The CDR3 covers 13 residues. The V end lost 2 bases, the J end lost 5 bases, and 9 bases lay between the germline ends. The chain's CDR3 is CASSLGVGTEAFF. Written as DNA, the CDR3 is TGTGCCAGCAGTTTAGGGGTTGGTACTGAAGCTTTCTTT.